This T cell receptor (beta chain) was obtained from a study of human T cells and chemical hapten exposure. About the research overall: Once 0.01% DPC had been applied to the upper back by patch test, readings were taken at 6 days.

TCRdb ran MiXCR on the RACE reads and lists one entry per CDR3 protein. Of 75,000 to 95,000 distinct CDR3 sequences listed, 12% are singletons. Described time point: patch test 1, 2 weeks after DPC sensitization. Sample treatment: therapeutic diphenylcyclopropenone sensitization with weekly scalp DPC. Germline CDR1 and CDR2: MNHEY and SMNVEV (reference sequence). The CDR3 loop spans 15 amino acids. After removal of 2 bases from V and 2 bases from J, the junction contained 4 bases not matched to a gene. This clonotype originated in an older woman with alopecia areata. Some clones in this sample may be carry-over from other donors' samples. The sequencing used whole blood, collected in connection with sensitization to the hapten diphenylcyclopropenone (DPC). This chain uses TRBV27 with TRBJ2-7; 9 bases map to TRBD1. The CDR3 here is CASSLGTGPAYEQYF. CDR3 in DNA: TGTGCCAGCAGTTTAGGGACAGGGCCGGCCTACGAGCAGTACTTC.